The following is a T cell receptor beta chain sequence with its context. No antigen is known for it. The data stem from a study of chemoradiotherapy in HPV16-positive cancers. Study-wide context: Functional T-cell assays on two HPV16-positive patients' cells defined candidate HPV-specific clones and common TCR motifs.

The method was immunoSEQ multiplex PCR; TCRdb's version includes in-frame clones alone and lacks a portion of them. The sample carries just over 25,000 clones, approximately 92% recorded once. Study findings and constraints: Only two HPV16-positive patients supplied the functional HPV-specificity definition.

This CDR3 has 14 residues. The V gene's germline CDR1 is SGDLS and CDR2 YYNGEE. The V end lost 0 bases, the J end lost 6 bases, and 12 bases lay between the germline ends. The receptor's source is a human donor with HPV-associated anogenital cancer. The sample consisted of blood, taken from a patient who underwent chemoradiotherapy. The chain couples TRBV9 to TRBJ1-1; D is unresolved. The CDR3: CASSVGSEGAEAFF. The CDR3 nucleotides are TGTGCCAGCAGCGTAGGTTCCGAGGGCGCTGAAGCTTTCTTT.